This TCR beta chain was observed in a study of shared clonotypes between healthy human individuals. CD45RO-negative, CCR7-selected cells formed the naive CD8 fraction, which excluded terminally differentiated effector memory CD45RA+ cells. Here immunoSEQ multiplex PCR was the method, and the copy in TCRdb shows in-frame clones only, minus some. The sample shows about 2 million clones, about 95% of them seen only once. With respect to this clone: Its antigen remains unidentified.

Findings and caveats of the study: The study's rarefaction showed incomplete sorted-subset sequencing despite large depth.

The J segment lost 7 bases and the V segment lost 7 bases, leaving 8 bases of the junction unmatched. This CDR3 spans 13 amino acids. Germline values: CDR1 SGHKS, CDR2 YYEKEE (reference sequence). The J gene is TRBJ2-7, the V gene TRBV5-5, with 10 bases identical to TRBD1. What was sequenced was naive CD8+ T cells sorted from blood. The clonotype was recovered from a man aged 18 to 35 in good health. The CDR3 reads CASWGQGRREQYF. DNA of the CDR3: TGTGCCAGCTGGGGACAGGGGAGAAGGGAGCAGTACTTC.